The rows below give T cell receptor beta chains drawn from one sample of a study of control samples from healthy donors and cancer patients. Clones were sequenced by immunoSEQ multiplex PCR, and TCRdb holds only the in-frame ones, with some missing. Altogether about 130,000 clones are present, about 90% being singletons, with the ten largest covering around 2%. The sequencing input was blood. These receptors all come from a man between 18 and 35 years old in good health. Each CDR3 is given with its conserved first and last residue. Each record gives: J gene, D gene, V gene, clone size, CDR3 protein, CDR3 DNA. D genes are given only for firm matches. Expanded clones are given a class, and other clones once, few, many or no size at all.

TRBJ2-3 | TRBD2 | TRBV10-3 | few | CAIRDRTSGSSTDTQYF | TGTGCCATCAGAGATAGGACTAGCGGGTCAAGCACAGATACGCAGTATTTT
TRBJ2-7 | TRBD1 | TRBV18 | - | CASSPDRASYEQYF | TGTGCCAGCTCACCGGACAGGGCCTCCTACGAGCAGTACTTC
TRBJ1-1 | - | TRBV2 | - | CATAANRPNTEAFF | TGTGCCACCGCAGCGAACAGACCGAACACTGAAGCTTTCTTT
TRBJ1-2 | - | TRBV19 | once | CASIGVYGYTF | TGTGCCAGTATAGGGGTCTATGGCTACACCTTC
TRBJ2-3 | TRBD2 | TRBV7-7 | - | CASSLGLAGVADTQYF | TGTGCCAGCAGCCTGGGACTAGCGGGAGTTGCAGATACGCAGTATTTT
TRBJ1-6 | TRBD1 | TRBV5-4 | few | CASSIPGQDSPLHF | TGTGCCAGCAGCATCCCGGGACAGGATTCACCCCTCCACTTT
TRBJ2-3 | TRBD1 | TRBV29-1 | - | CSVGTGATPSTDTQYF | TGCAGCGTTGGGACAGGGGCGACTCCTAGCACAGATACGCAGTATTTT
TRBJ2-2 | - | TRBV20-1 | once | CSASNARENTGELFF | TGCAGTGCTAGTAACGCCAGGGAAAACACCGGGGAGCTGTTTTTT
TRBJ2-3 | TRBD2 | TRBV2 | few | CASSPGTSGRPGTDTQYF | TGTGCCAGCAGCCCGGGGACTAGCGGGAGGCCCGGCACAGATACGCAGTATTTT
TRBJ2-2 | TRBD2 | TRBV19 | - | CASILGSGRDTGELFF | TGTGCCAGTATCTTAGGGAGCGGGAGGGACACCGGGGAGCTGTTTTTT
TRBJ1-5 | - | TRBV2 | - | CASKRNQEKPQHF | TGTGCCAGCAAAAGAAACCAAGAAAAGCCCCAGCATTTT
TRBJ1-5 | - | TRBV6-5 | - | CASSPQDRLRPQHF | TGTGCCAGCAGTCCCCAGGACAGACTCAGGCCCCAGCATTTT
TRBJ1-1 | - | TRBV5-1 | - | CASSPKTANTEAFF | TGCGCCAGCAGCCCCAAGACGGCAAACACTGAAGCTTTCTTT
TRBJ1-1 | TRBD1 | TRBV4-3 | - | CASSRGQGYSLAFF | TGCGCCAGCAGCCGAGGACAGGGCTATTCGTTAGCTTTCTTT
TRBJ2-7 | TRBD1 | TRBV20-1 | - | CSASRTGDYYEQYF | TGCAGTGCTAGTAGGACAGGCGATTACTACGAGCAGTACTTC
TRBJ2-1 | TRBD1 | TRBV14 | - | CASSQSRTGRSNEQFF | TGTGCCAGCAGCCAATCTAGGACAGGGAGGTCCAATGAGCAGTTCTTC
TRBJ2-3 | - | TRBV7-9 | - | CASSPRVRGSTQYF | TGTGCCAGCAGCCCCCGCGTCCGAGGGAGTACGCAGTATTTT
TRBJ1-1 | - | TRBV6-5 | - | CASSQGRGTEAFF | TGTGCCAGCAGTCAGGGGCGAGGCACTGAAGCTTTCTTT
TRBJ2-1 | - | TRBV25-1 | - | CASSEGGLFYNEQFF | TGTGCCAGCAGTGAAGGTGGGCTATTTTACAATGAGCAGTTCTTC
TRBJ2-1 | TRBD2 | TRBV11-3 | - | CASSLVFGGGRREQFF | TGTGCCAGCAGCTTAGTATTTGGGGGAGGGCGACGCGAGCAGTTCTTC
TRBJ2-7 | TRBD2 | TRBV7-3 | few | CASSLRGLAGPLYEQYF | TGTGCCAGCAGCTTAAGGGGACTAGCGGGCCCCCTCTACGAGCAGTACTTC
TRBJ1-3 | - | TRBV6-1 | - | CASSEFEGLGNTIYF | TGTGCCAGCAGTGAATTCGAGGGGCTTGGAAACACCATATATTTT
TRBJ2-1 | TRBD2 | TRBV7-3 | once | CASSLKRGAYNEQFF | TGTGCCAGCAGCTTGAAGCGGGGGGCCTACAATGAGCAGTTCTTC
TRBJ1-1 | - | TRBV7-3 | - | CASSFDRRNTEAFF | TGTGCCAGCAGCTTCGACAGGAGAAACACTGAAGCTTTCTTT
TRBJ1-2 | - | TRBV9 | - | CASSDGRLQGPNYGYTF | TGTGCCAGCAGCGACGGAAGATTACAGGGCCCTAACTATGGCTACACCTTC
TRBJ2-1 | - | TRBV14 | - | CASSQERGVVLNEQFF | TGTGCCAGCAGCCAAGAAAGGGGTGTCGTGCTCAATGAGCAGTTCTTC
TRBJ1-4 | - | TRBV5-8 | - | CASKDKRVEKLFF | TGTGCCAGCAAGGACAAAAGGGTTGAAAAACTGTTTTTT
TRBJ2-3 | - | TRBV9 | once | CASSVVLGGGTDTQYF | TGTGCCAGCAGCGTAGTGTTGGGGGGAGGCACAGATACGCAGTATTTT
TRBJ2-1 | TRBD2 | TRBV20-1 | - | CSARSTSEQFF | TGCAGTGCGAGATCGACTAGCGAGCAGTTCTTC
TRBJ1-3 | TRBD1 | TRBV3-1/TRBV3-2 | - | CASSPQPGTAGNTIYF | TGTGCCAGCAGCCCCCAACCCGGGACAGCAGGAAACACCATATATTTT
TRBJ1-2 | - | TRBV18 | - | CASSPPPGTYGYTF | TGTGCCAGCTCACCACCGCCGGGGACTTATGGCTACACCTTC
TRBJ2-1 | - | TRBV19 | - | CASTLSRSSYNEQFF | TGTGCCAGTACCCTCAGCAGGAGCTCCTACAATGAGCAGTTCTTC
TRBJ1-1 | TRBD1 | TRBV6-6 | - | CASSSRGPSGTEAFF | TGTGCCAGCAGCTCCAGGGGGCCATCCGGTACTGAAGCTTTCTTT
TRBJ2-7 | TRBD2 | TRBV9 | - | CASSPLAGVAYEQYF | TGTGCCAGCAGCCCACTAGCGGGAGTCGCCTACGAGCAGTACTTC
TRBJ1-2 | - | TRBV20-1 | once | CSAVDDYGYTF | TGCAGTGCTGTGGACGACTATGGCTACACCTTC
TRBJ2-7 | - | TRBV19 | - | CASISVNYEQYF | TGTGCCAGTATTTCGGTTAACTACGAGCAGTACTTC
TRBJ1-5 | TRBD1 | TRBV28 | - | CASSLSDREAQPQHF | TGTGCCAGCAGTTTGTCGGACAGGGAAGCTCAGCCCCAGCATTTT
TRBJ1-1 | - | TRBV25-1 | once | CASLTSSDGEAFF | TGTGCCAGCCTGACCTCTTCGGACGGTGAAGCTTTCTTT
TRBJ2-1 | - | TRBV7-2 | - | CASSFFGAGRPNEQFF | TGTGCCAGCAGCTTTTTCGGCGCGGGCAGACCGAATGAGCAGTTCTTC
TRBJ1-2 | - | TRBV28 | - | CASSMRAGRPNYGYTF | TGTGCCAGCAGTATGAGGGCGGGGCGTCCTAACTATGGCTACACCTTC
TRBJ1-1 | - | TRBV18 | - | CASAFTGSRGAFF | TGTGCCAGCGCCTTTACAGGGTCCCGGGGCGCTTTCTTT
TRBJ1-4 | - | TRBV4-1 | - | CASSPPQVGEKLFF | TGCGCCAGCAGCCCGCCTCAGGTGGGTGAAAAACTGTTTTTT
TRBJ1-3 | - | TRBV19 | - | CASSLQRDTIYF | TGTGCCAGTAGTTTACAGCGGGACACCATATATTTT
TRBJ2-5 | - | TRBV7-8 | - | CASSSRGPQETQYF | TGTGCCAGCAGCTCCAGGGGCCCCCAAGAGACCCAGTACTTC